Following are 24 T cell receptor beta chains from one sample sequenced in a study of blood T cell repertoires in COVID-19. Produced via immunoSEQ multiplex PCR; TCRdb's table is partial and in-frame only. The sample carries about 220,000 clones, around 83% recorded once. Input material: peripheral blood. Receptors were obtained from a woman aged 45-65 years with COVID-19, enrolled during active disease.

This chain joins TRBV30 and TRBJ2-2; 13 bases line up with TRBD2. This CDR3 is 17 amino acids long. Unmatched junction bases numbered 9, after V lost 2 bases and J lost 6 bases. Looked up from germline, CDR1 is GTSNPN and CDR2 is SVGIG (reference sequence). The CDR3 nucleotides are TGTGCCTGGAGTCTAACCCTCGGACTAGCGGGGGCCGGGGAGCTGTTTTTT. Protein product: CAWSLTLGLAGAGELFF.

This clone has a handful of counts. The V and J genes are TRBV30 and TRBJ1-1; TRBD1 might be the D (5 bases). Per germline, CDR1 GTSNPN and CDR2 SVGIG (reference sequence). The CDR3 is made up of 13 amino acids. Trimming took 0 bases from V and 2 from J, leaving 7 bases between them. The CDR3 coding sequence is TGTGCCTGGAGTGTGGGGCCCAACACTGAAGCTTTCTTT. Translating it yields CAWSVGPNTEAFF.

The CDR3 sequence: CATSDLTNRGGPDTQYF. In DNA, the CDR3 is TGTGCCACCAGTGATTTGACGAACCGGGGGGGCCCAGATACGCAGTATTTT. The chain joins TRBV24-1 to TRBJ2-3; 8 bases agree with TRBD2. This CDR3 comprises 17 residues. J lost 4 bases, V lost 0 bases, and 8 bases had no gene match. Germline V gene lookup returns CDR1 KGHDR and CDR2 SFDVKD.

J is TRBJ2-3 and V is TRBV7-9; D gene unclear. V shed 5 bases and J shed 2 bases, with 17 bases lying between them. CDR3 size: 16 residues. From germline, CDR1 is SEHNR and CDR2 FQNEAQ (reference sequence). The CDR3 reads CASSNPVMRITDTQYF. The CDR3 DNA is TGTGCCAGCAGCAACCCGGTTATGCGTATCACAGATACGCAGTATTTT.

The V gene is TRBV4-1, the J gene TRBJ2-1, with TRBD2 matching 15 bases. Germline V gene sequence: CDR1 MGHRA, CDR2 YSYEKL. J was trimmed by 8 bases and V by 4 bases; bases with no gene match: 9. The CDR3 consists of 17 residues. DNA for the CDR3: TGCGCCAGCAGCCTCATCCTGGGACTAGCGGGGGGCTATGAGCAGTTCTTC. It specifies CASSLILGLAGGYEQFF.

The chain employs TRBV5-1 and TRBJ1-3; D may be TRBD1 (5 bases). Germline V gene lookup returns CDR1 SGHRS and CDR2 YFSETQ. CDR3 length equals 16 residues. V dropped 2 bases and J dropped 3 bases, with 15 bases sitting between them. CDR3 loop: CASSLNRGDFGNTIYF. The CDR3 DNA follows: TGCGCCAGCAGCTTAAATCGGGGGGATTTTGGAAACACCATATATTTT.

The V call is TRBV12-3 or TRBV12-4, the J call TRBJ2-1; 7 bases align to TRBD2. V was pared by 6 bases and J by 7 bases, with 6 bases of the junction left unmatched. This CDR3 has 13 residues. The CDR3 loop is CASSWGEGNEQFF. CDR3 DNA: TGTGCCAGCAGCTGGGGGGAGGGAAATGAGCAGTTCTTC.

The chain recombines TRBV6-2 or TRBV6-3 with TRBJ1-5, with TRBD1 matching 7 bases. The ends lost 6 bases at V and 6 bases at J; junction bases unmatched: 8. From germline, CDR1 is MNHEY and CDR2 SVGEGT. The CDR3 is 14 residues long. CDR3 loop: CASSHRGRGQPQHF. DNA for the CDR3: TGTGCCAGCAGCCACAGGGGCAGGGGTCAGCCCCAGCATTTT.

The CDR3 reads CASSPGGPVAIDEQFF. The CDR3 region has the DNA TGTGCCAGTAGTCCGGGGGGGCCTGTCGCTATCGATGAGCAGTTCTTC. The chain couples TRBV19 to TRBJ2-1; 8 bases fit TRBD2. Germline trimming cut 5 bases from V and 8 bases from J; bases unmatched to any gene: 14. The CDR3 length is 16 residues. Germline V gives CDR1 LNHDA, CDR2 SQIVND (reference sequence).

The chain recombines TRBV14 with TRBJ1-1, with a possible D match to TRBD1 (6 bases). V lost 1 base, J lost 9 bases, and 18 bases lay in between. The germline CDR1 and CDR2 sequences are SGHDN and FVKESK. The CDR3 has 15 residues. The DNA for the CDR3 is TGTGCCAGCAGCCAAGTACGGACCCGGGGGGCCAAAGCTTTCTTT. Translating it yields CASSQVRTRGAKAFF.

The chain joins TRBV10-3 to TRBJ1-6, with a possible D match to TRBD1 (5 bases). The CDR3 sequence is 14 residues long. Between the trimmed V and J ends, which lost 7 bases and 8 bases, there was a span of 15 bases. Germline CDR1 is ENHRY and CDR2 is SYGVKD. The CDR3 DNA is TGTGCCATCATTGGGCCTCTAGGGGATTCACCCCTCCACTTT. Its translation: CAIIGPLGDSPLHF.

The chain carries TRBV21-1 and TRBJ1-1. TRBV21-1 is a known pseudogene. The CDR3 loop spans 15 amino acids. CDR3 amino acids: CASSSRPGRNTEAFF. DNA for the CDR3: TGTGCCAGCAGCTCCCGGCCGGGGAGGAACACTGAAGCTTTCTTT.

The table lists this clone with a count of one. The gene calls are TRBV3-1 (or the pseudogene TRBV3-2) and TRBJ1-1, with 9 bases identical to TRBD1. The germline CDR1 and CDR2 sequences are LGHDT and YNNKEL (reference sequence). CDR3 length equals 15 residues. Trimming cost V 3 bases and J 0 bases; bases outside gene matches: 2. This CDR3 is CASSQRTGVNTEAFF. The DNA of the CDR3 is TGTGCCAGCAGCCAGCGGACAGGGGTGAACACTGAAGCTTTCTTT.

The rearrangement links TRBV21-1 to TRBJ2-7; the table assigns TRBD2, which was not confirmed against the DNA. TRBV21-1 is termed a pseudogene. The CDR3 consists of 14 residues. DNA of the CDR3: TGTGCCAGCAGCCCTCGCTGGGGGGGACGCGAGCAGTACGTC. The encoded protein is CASSPRWGGREQYV.

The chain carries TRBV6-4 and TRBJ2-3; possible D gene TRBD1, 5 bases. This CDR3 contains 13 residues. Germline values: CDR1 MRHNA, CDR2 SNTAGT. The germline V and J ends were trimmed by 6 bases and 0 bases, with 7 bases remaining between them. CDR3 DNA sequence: TGTGCCAGCAGGGGGCCGAGCACAGATACGCAGTATTTT. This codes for CASRGPSTDTQYF.

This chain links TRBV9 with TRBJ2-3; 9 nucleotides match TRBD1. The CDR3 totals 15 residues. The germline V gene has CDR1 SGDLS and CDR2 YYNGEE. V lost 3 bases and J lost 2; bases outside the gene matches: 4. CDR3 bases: TGTGCCAGCAGCGGGACAGGGGTCGTCACAGATACGCAGTATTTT. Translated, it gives CASSGTGVVTDTQYF.

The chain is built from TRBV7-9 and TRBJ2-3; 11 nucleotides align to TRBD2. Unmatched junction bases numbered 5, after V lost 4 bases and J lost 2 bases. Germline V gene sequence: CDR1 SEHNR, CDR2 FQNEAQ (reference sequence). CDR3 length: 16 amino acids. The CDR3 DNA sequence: TGTGCCAGCAGCTCCCTAGCGGGGGGAATCACAGATACGCAGTATTTT. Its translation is CASSSLAGGITDTQYF.

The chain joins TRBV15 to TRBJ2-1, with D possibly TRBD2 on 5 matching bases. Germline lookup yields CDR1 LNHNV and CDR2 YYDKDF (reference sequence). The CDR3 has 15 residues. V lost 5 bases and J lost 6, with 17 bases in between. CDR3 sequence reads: CATSAPIEGINEQFF. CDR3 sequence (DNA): TGTGCCACCAGCGCCCCCATAGAGGGTATCAATGAGCAGTTCTTC.

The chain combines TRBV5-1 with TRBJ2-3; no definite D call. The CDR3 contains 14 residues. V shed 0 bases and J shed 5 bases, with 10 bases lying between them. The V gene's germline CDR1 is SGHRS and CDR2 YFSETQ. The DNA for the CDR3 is TGCGCCAGCAGCTTGGAGCTAGTTCGAGATACGCAGTATTTT. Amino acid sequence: CASSLELVRDTQYF. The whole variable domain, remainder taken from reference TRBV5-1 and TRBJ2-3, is KAGVTQTPRYLIKTRGQQVTLSCSPISGHRSVSWYQQTPGQGLQFLFEYFSETQRNKGNFPGRFSGRQFSNSRSEMNVSTLELGDSALYLCASSLELVRDTQYFGPGTRLTVL.

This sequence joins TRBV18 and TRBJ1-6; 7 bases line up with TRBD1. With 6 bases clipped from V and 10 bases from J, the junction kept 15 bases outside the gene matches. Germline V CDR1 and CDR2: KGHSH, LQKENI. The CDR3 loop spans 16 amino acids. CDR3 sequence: CASSSGTAFSGSPLHF. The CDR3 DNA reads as TGTGCCAGCTCCTCCGGGACAGCTTTTTCGGGGTCACCCCTCCACTTT.

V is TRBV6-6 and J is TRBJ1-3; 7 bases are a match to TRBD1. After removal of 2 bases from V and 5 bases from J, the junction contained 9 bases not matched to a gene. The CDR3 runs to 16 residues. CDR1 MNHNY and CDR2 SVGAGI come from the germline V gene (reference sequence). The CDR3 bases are TGTGCCAGCAGTTACGTCCAGGGGGGCAAAAGAAACACCATATATTTT. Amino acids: CASSYVQGGKRNTIYF.

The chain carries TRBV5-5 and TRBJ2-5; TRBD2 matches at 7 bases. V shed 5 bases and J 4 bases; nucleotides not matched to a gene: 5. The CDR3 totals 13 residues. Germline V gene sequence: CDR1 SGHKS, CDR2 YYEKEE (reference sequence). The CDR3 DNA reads TGTGCCAGCAGGCCCCCGGGGGGAGAGACCCAGTACTTC. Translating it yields CASRPPGGETQYF.

Here the CDR3 DNA reads TGTGCCAGTAGTACCTGGGGACAGGGCGCCAATCAGCCCCAGCATTTT. Amino acid sequence: CASSTWGQGANQPQHF. This chain connects TRBV19 to TRBJ1-5; 9 nucleotides agree with TRBD1. V trimming: 4 bases; J trimming: 3 bases; junction bases outside the gene matches: 7. Per the germline V gene, CDR1 is LNHDA and CDR2 is SQIVND (reference sequence). The CDR3 extends over 16 amino acids.

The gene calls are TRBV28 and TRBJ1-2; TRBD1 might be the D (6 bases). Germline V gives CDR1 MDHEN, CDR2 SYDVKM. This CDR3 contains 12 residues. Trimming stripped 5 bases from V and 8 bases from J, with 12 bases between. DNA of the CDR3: TGTGCCAGCAGTGTACAGGGCTGGGGCTACACCTTC. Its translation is CASSVQGWGYTF.